The rows below give T cell receptor beta chains drawn from one sample of a study of blood T cell repertoires in COVID-19. The protocol was immunoSEQ multiplex PCR, while the TCRdb copy is restricted to in-frame clones and leaves out a portion. The table has approximately 220,000 clones, just over 85% seen once. The sequenced material came from PBMCs or T cells enriched from blood (not recorded which). These receptors were taken from a woman aged 40 to 50 with acute COVID-19. CDR3s include the opening cysteine and the closing phenylalanine or tryptophan. D genes are given only for firm matches. Expanded clones get a size class; other rows say once, few or many, or leave the size out.

V gene	J gene	D gene	clone size	CDR3 protein	CDR3 DNA
TRBV6-1	TRBJ1-2	-	-	CASSPRGLGDGYTF	TGTGCCAGCAGCCCCAGGGGTTTGGGCGATGGCTACACCTTC
TRBV5-1	TRBJ2-7	-	-	CASSLGLVGTYEQYF	TGCGCCAGCAGCTTGGGATTGGTCGGGACCTACGAGCAGTACTTC
TRBV5-1	TRBJ2-2	-	-	CACSTGAANTGELFF	TGCGCCTGCTCCACGGGAGCAGCGAACACCGGGGAGCTGTTTTTT
TRBV9	TRBJ1-3	-	-	CASSLDTSSGNTIYF	TGTGCCAGCAGCCTCGACACAAGCTCTGGAAACACCATATATTTT
TRBV9	TRBJ1-3	-	-	CASSPRVALSGNTIYF	TGTGCCAGCAGCCCCCGGGTCGCACTCTCTGGAAACACCATATATTTT
TRBV7-9	TRBJ1-1	-	once	CASSLGAGDMNTEAFF	TGTGCCAGCAGCTTAGGGGCGGGTGATATGAACACTGAAGCTTTCTTT
TRBV4-2	TRBJ2-5	TRBD2	many	CASSQDREGQETQYF	TGTGCCAGCAGCCAAGATCGGGAGGGCCAAGAGACCCAGTACTTC
TRBV2	TRBJ2-1	-	once	CASSVDGSSYNEQFF	TGTGCCAGCAGTGTGGACGGGAGCTCCTACAATGAGCAGTTCTTC
TRBV21-1	TRBJ2-3	-	once	CASSKDFGGEAQYF	TGTGCCAGCAGCAAAGATTTTGGGGGCGAGGCGCAGTATTTT
TRBV10-3	TRBJ2-7	-	-	CAISESGGGPEGYF	TGTGCCATCAGTGAGTCGGGGGGGGGCCCCGAGGGGTACTTC
TRBV12-5	TRBJ1-1	-	-	CASGFGGAMNTEAFF	TGTGCTAGTGGTTTCGGGGGGGCGATGAACACTGAAGCTTTCTTT
TRBV28	TRBJ1-2	TRBD1	-	CASSPLPTGVNGYTF	TGTGCCAGCAGCCCATTGCCAACAGGGGTAAATGGCTACACCTTC
TRBV28	TRBJ2-7	-	-	CASRPIDSTYEQYF	TGTGCCAGCAGACCTATTGACAGCACCTACGAGCAGTACTTC
TRBV24-1	TRBJ1-1	-	-	CATSRAGPNTEAFF	TGTGCCACCAGCCGTGCGGGGCCGAACACTGAAGCTTTCTTT
TRBV19	TRBJ2-2	TRBD2	-	CASSTRGSGSSGELFF	TGTGCCAGTAGTACCCGGGGTAGCGGGAGCTCCGGGGAGCTGTTTTTT
TRBV28	TRBJ1-4	-	-	CASSPHRTDVAKLFF	TGTGCCAGCAGCCCTCACCGGACAGACGTTGCAAAACTGTTTTTT
TRBV15	TRBJ1-5	-	-	CATSSLTGPNQPQHF	TGTGCCACCAGCAGTTTAACAGGGCCCAATCAGCCCCAGCATTTT
TRBV7-3	TRBJ2-5	-	-	CASSLEGRADRGETQYF	TGTGCCAGCAGCTTAGAGGGTAGGGCAGACCGGGGAGAGACCCAGTACTTC
TRBV6-2/TRBV6-3	TRBJ1-5	-	-	CASSYSSWAGSNQPQHF	TGTGCCAGCAGTTACTCGTCTTGGGCAGGTAGCAATCAGCCCCAGCATTTT
TRBV15	TRBJ2-7	TRBD2	-	CATSRASGRRYEQYF	TGTGCCACCAGCAGAGCTAGCGGGAGACGGTACGAGCAGTACTTC
TRBV18	TRBJ2-3	-	-	CASSPSTRGGPDTQYF	TGTGCCAGCTCACCATCGACTAGGGGTGGGCCAGATACGCAGTATTTT
TRBV7-3	TRBJ2-3	TRBD1	-	CASSLGTGGGTDTQYF	TGTGCCAGCAGCTTAGGTACAGGGGGCGGAACAGATACGCAGTATTTT
TRBV7-9	TRBJ2-3	-	-	CASSALHTGSTDTQYF	TGTGCCAGCAGCGCCCTTCATACGGGGAGCACAGATACGCAGTATTTT
TRBV25-1	TRBJ2-3	TRBD2	-	CASSIAGSTDTQYF	TGTGCCAGCAGTATAGCGGGATCCACAGATACGCAGTATTTT
TRBV28	TRBJ2-1	TRBD2	-	CASSLLAGAYNEQFF	TGTGCCAGCAGTTTATTGGCGGGAGCATACAATGAGCAGTTCTTC
TRBV7-6	TRBJ2-3	TRBD2	once	CASSRISSGSTDTQYF	TGTGCCAGCAGCCGGATATCTAGCGGTAGCACAGATACGCAGTATTTT
TRBV15	TRBJ1-2	TRBD1	-	CATSSDRVYGYTF	TGTGCCACCAGCAGCGACAGGGTCTATGGCTACACCTTC
TRBV11-3	TRBJ2-1	TRBD2	-	CASSSAGGPNEQFF	TGTGCCAGCAGCTCGGCGGGAGGGCCGAATGAGCAGTTCTTC
TRBV4-1	TRBJ1-5	-	-	CASSQADSNQPQHF	TGCGCCAGCAGCCAAGCAGATAGCAATCAGCCCCAGCATTTT
TRBV7-9	TRBJ1-3	TRBD1	-	CASSSDRARLSGNTIYF	TGTGCCAGCAGCTCGGACAGGGCACGTCTCTCTGGAAACACCATATATTTT
TRBV20-1	TRBJ2-5	TRBD2	few	CSASKREGRETQYF	TGCAGTGCTAGTAAGAGGGAGGGCCGTGAGACCCAGTACTTC
TRBV18	TRBJ2-1	TRBD1	-	CASSPFRDRVTYNEQFF	TGTGCCAGCTCACCGTTCCGGGACAGGGTAACCTACAATGAGCAGTTCTTC
TRBV5-1	TRBJ2-1	TRBD2	-	CASSWGASGYNEQFF	TGCGCCAGCAGCTGGGGGGCTAGCGGGTACAATGAGCAGTTCTTC
TRBV5-1	TRBJ2-1	-	-	CASSLFSYNEQFF	TGCGCCAGCAGCTTGTTCTCTTACAATGAGCAGTTCTTC
TRBV7-6	TRBJ1-1	-	-	CASSFGAGSTDTEAFF	TGTGCCAGCAGCTTTGGGGCAGGATCCACGGATACTGAAGCTTTCTTT
TRBV28	TRBJ1-3	TRBD1	-	CASTRQGSGNTIYF	TGTGCCAGCACCCGACAGGGGTCTGGAAACACCATATATTTT
TRBV5-4	TRBJ2-7	-	once	CASSLDRYEQYF	TGTGCCAGCAGCTTGGACAGGTACGAGCAGTACTTC
TRBV10-1	TRBJ1-1	-	-	CASSALGGAEAFF	TGCGCCAGCAGTGCCCTAGGGGGGGCCGAAGCTTTCTTT
TRBV5-1	TRBJ2-1	TRBD2	-	CASSLVAGNNEQFF	TGCGCCAGCAGCTTGGTAGCGGGAAACAATGAGCAGTTCTTC
TRBV6-6	TRBJ2-7	TRBD2	-	CASRFSGRAYEQYF	TGTGCCAGCAGGTTCAGCGGGAGGGCCTACGAGCAGTACTTC
TRBV12-3/TRBV12-4	TRBJ2-3	-	few	CASSIYTGDTQYF	TGTGCCAGCAGTATCTATACTGGAGATACGCAGTATTTT
TRBV28	TRBJ1-5	TRBD1	-	CASSFRDRGRGRPQHF	TGTGCCAGCAGTTTTAGGGACAGGGGCCGCGGGCGGCCCCAGCATTTT
TRBV7-9	TRBJ2-5	-	many	CASSFVGQLQETQYF	TGTGCCAGCAGCTTTGTGGGGCAGCTCCAAGAGACCCAGTACTTC
TRBV5-1	TRBJ2-1	TRBD1	once	CASSLGDRVGNGMNEQFF	TGCGCCAGCAGCTTGGGGGACAGGGTGGGTAACGGAATGAATGAGCAGTTCTTC
TRBV4-3	TRBJ2-7	-	-	CASSQEEGSYEQYF	TGCGCCAGCAGCCAGGAGGAAGGCTCCTACGAGCAGTACTTC
TRBV28	TRBJ2-1	-	once	CASSFFRSYNEQFF	TGTGCCAGCAGTTTCTTTCGGTCCTACAATGAGCAGTTCTTC